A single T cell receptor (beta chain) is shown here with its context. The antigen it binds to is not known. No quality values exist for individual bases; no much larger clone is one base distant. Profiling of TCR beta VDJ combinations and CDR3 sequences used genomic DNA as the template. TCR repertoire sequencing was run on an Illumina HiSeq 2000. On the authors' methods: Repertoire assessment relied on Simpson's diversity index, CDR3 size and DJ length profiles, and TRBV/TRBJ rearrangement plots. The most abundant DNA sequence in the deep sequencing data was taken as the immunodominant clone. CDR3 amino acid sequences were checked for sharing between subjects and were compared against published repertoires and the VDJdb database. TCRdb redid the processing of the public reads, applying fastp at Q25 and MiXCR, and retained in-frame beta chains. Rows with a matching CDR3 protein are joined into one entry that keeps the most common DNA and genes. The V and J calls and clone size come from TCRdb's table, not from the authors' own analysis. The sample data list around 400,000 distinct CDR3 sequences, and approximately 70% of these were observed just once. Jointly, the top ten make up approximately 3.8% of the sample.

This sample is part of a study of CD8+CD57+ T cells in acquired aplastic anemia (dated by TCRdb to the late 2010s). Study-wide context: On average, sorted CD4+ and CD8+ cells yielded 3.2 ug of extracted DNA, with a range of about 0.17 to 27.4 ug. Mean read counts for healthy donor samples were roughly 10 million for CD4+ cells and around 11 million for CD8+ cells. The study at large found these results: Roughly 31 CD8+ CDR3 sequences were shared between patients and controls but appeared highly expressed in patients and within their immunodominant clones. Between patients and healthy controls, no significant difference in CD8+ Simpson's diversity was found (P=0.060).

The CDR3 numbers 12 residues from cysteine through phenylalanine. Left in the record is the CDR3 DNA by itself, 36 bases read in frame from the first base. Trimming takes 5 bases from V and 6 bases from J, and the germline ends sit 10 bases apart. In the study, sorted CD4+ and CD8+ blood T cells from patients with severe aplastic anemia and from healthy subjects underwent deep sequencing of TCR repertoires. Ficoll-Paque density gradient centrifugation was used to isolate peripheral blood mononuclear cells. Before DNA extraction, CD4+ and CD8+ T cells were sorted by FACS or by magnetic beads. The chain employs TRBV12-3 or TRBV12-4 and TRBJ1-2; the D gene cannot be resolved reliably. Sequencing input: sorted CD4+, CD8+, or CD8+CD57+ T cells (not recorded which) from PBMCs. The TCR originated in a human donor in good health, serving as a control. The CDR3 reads CASSHEGHGYTF. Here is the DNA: TGTGCCAGCAGTCATGAGGGCCATGGCTACACCTTC.